This is a list of T cell receptor beta chains from one sample in a study of blood T cells in healthy people across ages. From the 5' RACE reads, TCRdb called clonotypes with MiXCR, one entry per CDR3 protein. The table records over a million distinct CDR3 sequences, approximately 63% of them present only once. Material for sequencing was blood. All receptors come from a man between 18 and 29 years old in good health. Both conserved end residues are part of each CDR3. D genes are given only for firm matches. For some rows the clone size is stated as once, few or many, or as a class when expanded; others skip it.

>NA|TRBV6-1|TRBJ2-5|TRBD2
CASSEFSGSRETQYF
TGTGCCAGCAGTGAATTTAGCGGGAGTAGGGAGACCCAGTACTTC
>NA|TRBV11-2|TRBJ1-1|NA
CASSFATGGGTEAFF
TGTGCCAGCAGCTTTGCAACTGGGGGCGGCACTGAAGCTTTCTTT
>NA|TRBV7-9|TRBJ1-2|NA
CASSLNLGQTNYGYTF
TGTGCCAGCAGCTTAAACTTGGGCCAGACTAACTATGGCTACACCTTC
>few|TRBV7-9|TRBJ2-7|NA
CASSLATEREYEQYF
TGTGCCAGCAGCTTAGCGACCGAACGGGAGTACGAGCAGTACTTC
>NA|TRBV30|TRBJ1-5|NA
CASRWGGSNQPQHF
TGTGCCAGCCGATGGGGGGGAAGCAATCAGCCCCAGCATTTT
>few|TRBV7-2|TRBJ2-3|NA
CASSLDWVGTDTQYF
TGTGCCAGCAGCCTGGACTGGGTGGGCACAGATACGCAGTATTTT
>NA|TRBV7-2|TRBJ2-7|TRBD1
CASSTPGGHEQYF
TGTGCCAGCAGTACGCCAGGGGGCCACGAGCAGTACTTC
>NA|TRBV12-3/TRBV12-4|TRBJ2-7|NA
CAVQQGAGYEQYF
TGTGCCGTCCAACAGGGAGCAGGCTACGAGCAGTACTTC
>few|TRBV6-6|TRBJ2-2|NA
CASSFRQGGNTGELFF
TGTGCCAGCAGTTTTAGGCAGGGGGGAAACACCGGGGAGCTGTTTTTT
>NA|TRBV4-1|TRBJ2-1|NA
CASSQDISDYNEQFF
TGCGCCAGCAGCCAAGATATCTCAGACTACAATGAGCAGTTCTTC
>NA|TRBV10-3|TRBJ2-7|NA
CAISLLDSSYEQYF
TGTGCCATCAGCCTCCTCGACAGCTCCTACGAGCAGTACTTC
>NA|TRBV20-1|TRBJ2-7|TRBD2
CSARPRLAGAYEQYF
TGCAGTGCTAGACCCCGACTAGCGGGAGCCTACGAGCAGTACTTC
>NA|TRBV7-8|TRBJ2-7|TRBD2
CASSLTAGTYEQYF
TGTGCCAGCAGCTTAACAGCGGGGACCTACGAGCAGTACTTC
>NA|TRBV20-1|TRBJ2-6|NA
CSARGHFSGANVLTF
TGCAGTGCTAGAGGACACTTCTCTGGGGCCAACGTCCTGACTTTC
>few|TRBV10-3|TRBJ2-1|NA
CAISVGQIPTNEQFF
TGTGCCATCAGTGTCGGGCAGATACCTACCAATGAGCAGTTCTTC
>NA|TRBV4-1|TRBJ2-5|NA
CASSPPGGRQETQYF
TGTGCCAGCAGCCCCCCCGGGGGGCGACAAGAGACCCAGTACTTC
>once|TRBV5-5|TRBJ1-1|TRBD1
CASSLGQGPVDTEAFF
TGTGCCAGCAGCCTAGGACAGGGGCCGGTCGACACTGAAGCTTTCTTT
>NA|TRBV4-3|TRBJ2-7|TRBD2
CASSQALAGASYEQYF
TGCGCCAGCAGCCAAGCGCTAGCGGGGGCCTCCTACGAGCAGTACTTC
>NA|TRBV29-1|TRBJ2-7|NA
CSVALGTPSYEQYF
TGCAGCGTTGCTTTAGGGACACCTTCCTACGAGCAGTACTTC
>NA|TRBV6-1|TRBJ2-5|TRBD2
CASKGTRIEIVGFETQYF
TGTGCCAGCAAGGGGACTAGGATTGAGATTGTCGGGTTCGAGACCCAGTACTTC
>once|TRBV20-1|TRBJ2-5|NA
CSARAARGTQYF
TGCAGTGCTAGAGCAGCACGGGGGACCCAGTACTTC
>few|TRBV10-3|TRBJ1-2|NA
CAISPDDRNYGYTF
TGTGCCATCAGTCCTGACGACAGAAACTATGGCTACACCTTC
>few|TRBV4-1|TRBJ2-3|NA
CASSQVLGQRTDTQYF
TGCGCCAGCAGCCAAGTTCTAGGACAGCGCACAGATACGCAGTATTTT
>few|TRBV7-9|TRBJ2-1|NA
CASTPPVLGEQFF
TGTGCCAGCACCCCTCCAGTGCTGGGTGAGCAGTTCTTC
>NA|TRBV6-1|TRBJ2-4|TRBD2
CASSGGTGGPVKNIQYF
TGTGCCAGCAGCGGTGGTACGGGGGGGCCTGTCAAAAACATTCAGTACTTC
>NA|TRBV7-2|TRBJ2-3|TRBD2
CASSPLAGRDTQYF
TGTGCCAGCAGCCCTCTAGCGGGAAGAGATACGCAGTATTTT
>NA|TRBV4-2|TRBJ2-4|NA
CASSQDPGRFGGQYF
TGTGCCAGCAGCCAAGACCCGGGACGCTTTGGTGGGCAGTACTTC
>few|TRBV9|TRBJ1-1|NA
CASSAIVGSRGPEAFF
TGTGCCAGCAGCGCAATCGTGGGATCAAGGGGACCTGAAGCTTTCTTT
>NA|TRBV5-1|TRBJ1-1|TRBD1
CASSFTGGDMNTEAFF
TGCGCCAGCAGCTTTACAGGGGGCGACATGAACACTGAAGCTTTCTTT
>NA|TRBV21-1|TRBJ2-6|NA
CATPEDSGANVLTF
TGTGCCACCCCAGAAGACTCTGGGGCCAACGTCCTGACTTTC
>NA|TRBV20-1|TRBJ1-1|TRBD1
CSARDSGTANTEAFF
TGCAGTGCTAGAGATTCCGGGACAGCGAACACTGAAGCTTTCTTT
>many|TRBV5-6|TRBJ2-1|TRBD2
CASSLGLAGVSSYNEQFF
TGTGCCAGCAGCTTGGGGCTAGCGGGTGTTAGCTCCTACAATGAGCAGTTCTTC
>NA|TRBV29-1|TRBJ2-5|NA
CSVALRQWETQYF
TGCAGCGTTGCTCTTAGACAGTGGGAGACCCAGTACTTC
>many|TRBV4-1|TRBJ2-7|TRBD1
CASSQGQGSYEQYF
TGCGCCAGCAGCCAAGGACAGGGATCCTACGAGCAGTACTTC
>NA|TRBV5-1|TRBJ1-4|NA
CASTRTGTSNEKLFF
TGCGCCAGCACACGCACCGGGACATCTAATGAAAAACTGTTTTTT
>NA|TRBV12-3/TRBV12-4|TRBJ2-1|NA
CASSLARAPPYNEQFF
TGTGCCAGCAGTCTCGCCCGGGCCCCCCCCTACAATGAGCAGTTCTTC
>few|TRBV7-9|TRBJ1-5|NA
CASQRENQPQHF
TGTGCCAGCCAAAGGGAAAATCAGCCCCAGCATTTT
>NA|TRBV20-1|TRBJ2-3|TRBD2
CSAGRGDTDTQYF
TGCAGTGCTGGGCGGGGGGATACAGATACGCAGTATTTT
>NA|TRBV20-1|TRBJ2-1|TRBD1
CSARIQGYEQFF
TGCAGTGCTAGAATACAGGGGTACGAGCAGTTCTTC
>few|TRBV11-2|TRBJ1-2|TRBD1
CASSRIGQGPTYGYTF
TGTGCCAGCAGCCGGATAGGACAGGGCCCAACCTATGGCTACACCTTC
>NA|TRBV7-9|TRBJ2-7|NA
CASSSTDGGLYEQYF
TGTGCCAGCAGCTCCACGGACGGAGGGCTCTACGAGCAGTACTTC
>NA|TRBV12-3/TRBV12-4|TRBJ2-5|TRBD2
CASSSTNLAGGHQETQYF
TGTGCCAGCAGCAGTACCAATCTAGCGGGGGGACACCAAGAGACCCAGTACTTC
>NA|TRBV4-3|TRBJ2-5|NA
CASSQVGRGAIQETQYF
TGCGCCAGCAGCCAAGTAGGCAGGGGGGCCATCCAAGAGACCCAGTACTTC
>NA|TRBV21-1|TRBJ2-5|NA
CASSPPGGKTQYF
TGTGCCAGCAGCCCCCCAGGGGGTAAGACCCAGTACTTC
>NA|TRBV24-1|TRBJ2-1|TRBD2
CATSDPRLAGGSYNEQFF
TGTGCCACCAGTGATCCTAGACTAGCGGGGGGGTCCTACAATGAGCAGTTCTTC
>NA|TRBV25-1|TRBJ1-5|NA
CASSSDSIQPQHF
TGTGCCAGCTCGTCGGACAGCATTCAGCCCCAGCATTTT
>few|TRBV7-9|TRBJ2-5|TRBD2
CASSLSGLAGGEQYF
TGTGCCAGCAGCTTATCCGGACTAGCGGGAGGTGAGCAGTACTTC
>NA|TRBV4-1|TRBJ2-3|NA
CASSSGLQGGARTDTQYF
TGCGCCAGCAGCTCGGGGCTTCAAGGGGGGGCCCGCACAGATACGCAGTATTTT
>NA|TRBV4-1|TRBJ2-1|TRBD2
CASSQRAGGPNEQFF
TGCGCCAGCAGCCAAAGAGCGGGAGGGCCCAATGAGCAGTTCTTC